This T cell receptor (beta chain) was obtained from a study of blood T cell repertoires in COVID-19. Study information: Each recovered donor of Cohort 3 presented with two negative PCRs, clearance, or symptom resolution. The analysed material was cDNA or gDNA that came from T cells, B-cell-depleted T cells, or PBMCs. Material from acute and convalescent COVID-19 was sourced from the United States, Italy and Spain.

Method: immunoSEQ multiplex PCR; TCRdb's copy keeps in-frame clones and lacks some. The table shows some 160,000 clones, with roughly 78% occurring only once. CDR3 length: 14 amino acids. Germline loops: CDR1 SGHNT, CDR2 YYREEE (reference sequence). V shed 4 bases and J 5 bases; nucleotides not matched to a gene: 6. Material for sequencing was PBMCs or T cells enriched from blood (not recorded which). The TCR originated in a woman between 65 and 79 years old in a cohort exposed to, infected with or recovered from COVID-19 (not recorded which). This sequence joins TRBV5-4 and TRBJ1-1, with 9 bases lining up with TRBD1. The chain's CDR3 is CASSATGGRTEAFF. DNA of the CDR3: TGTGCCAGCAGCGCAACAGGGGGCAGGACTGAAGCTTTCTTT.